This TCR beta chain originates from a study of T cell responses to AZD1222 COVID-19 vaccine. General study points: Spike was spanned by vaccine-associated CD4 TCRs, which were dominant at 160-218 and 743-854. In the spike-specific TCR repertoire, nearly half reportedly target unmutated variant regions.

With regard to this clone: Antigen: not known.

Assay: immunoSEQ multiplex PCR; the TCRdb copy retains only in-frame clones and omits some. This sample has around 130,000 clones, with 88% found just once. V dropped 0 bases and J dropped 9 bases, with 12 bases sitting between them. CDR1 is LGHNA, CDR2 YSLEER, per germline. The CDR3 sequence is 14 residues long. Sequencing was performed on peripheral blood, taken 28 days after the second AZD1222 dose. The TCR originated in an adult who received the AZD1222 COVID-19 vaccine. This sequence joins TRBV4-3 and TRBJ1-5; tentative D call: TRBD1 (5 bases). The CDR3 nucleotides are TGCGCCAGCAGCCAAGAGAGGCTTAGGGGGCCCCAGCATTTT. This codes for CASSQERLRGPQHF.